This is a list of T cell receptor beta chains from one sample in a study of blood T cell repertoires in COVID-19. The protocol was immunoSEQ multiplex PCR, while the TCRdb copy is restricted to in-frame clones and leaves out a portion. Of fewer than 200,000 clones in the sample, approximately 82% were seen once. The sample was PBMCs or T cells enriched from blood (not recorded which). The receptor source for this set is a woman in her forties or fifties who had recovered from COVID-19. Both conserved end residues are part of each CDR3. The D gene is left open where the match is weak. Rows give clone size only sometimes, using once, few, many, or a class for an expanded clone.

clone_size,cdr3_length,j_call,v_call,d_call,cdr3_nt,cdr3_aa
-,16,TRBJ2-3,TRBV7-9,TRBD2,TGTGCCAGCAGCCCGGGGGATGGCGGGAGCCCAGATACGCAGTATTTT,CASSPGDGGSPDTQYF
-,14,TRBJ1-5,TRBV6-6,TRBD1,TGTGCCAGCAGCCGGGACAGTGTAAGTCAGCCCCAGCATTTT,CASSRDSVSQPQHF
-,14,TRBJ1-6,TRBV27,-,TGTGCCAGCAGTTTGATGCAGGGCGGCTCACCCCTCCACTTT,CASSLMQGGSPLHF
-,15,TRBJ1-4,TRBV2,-,TGTGCCAGCAGCCGAGACCAGGGAACTTACGAAAAACTGTTTTTT,CASSRDQGTYEKLFF
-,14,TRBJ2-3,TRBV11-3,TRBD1,TGTGCCAGCAGACTACAGACAGGGACAGATACGCAGTATTTT,CASRLQTGTDTQYF
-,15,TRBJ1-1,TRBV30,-,TGTGCCTGGAGTGTATCCCCAGTCCTGAACACTGAAGCTTTCTTT,CAWSVSPVLNTEAFF
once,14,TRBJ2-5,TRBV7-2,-,TGTGCCAGCAGCCCCCCCGGACTGCAAGAGACCCAGTACTTC,CASSPPGLQETQYF
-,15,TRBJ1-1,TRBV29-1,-,TGCAGCGTCCGAGGGTGGCTGGACTCAAACACTGAAGCTTTCTTT,CSVRGWLDSNTEAFF
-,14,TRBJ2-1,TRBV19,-,TGTGCCAGTAGTATGGGACACCTATACAATGAGCAGTTCTTC,CASSMGHLYNEQFF
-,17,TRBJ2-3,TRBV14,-,TGTGCCAGCAGCCTGGGTTCGCGGGTAATTATCGGGGATACGCAGTATTTT,CASSLGSRVIIGDTQYF
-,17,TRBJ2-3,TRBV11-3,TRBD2,TGTGCCAGCAGCTTCCCTCAACCGGGACTAGCGGGAGATACGCAGTATTTT,CASSFPQPGLAGDTQYF
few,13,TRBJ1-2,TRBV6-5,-,TGTGCCAGCAGTTATGGGCATAACTATGGCTACACCTTC,CASSYGHNYGYTF
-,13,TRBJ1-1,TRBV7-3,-,TGTGCCAGCAGCTCACAGGGTGGGGGTGAAGCTTTCTTT,CASSSQGGGEAFF
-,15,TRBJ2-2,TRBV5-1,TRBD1,TGCGCCAGTTTCCGGGACAGGGGGCATGGCGGGGAGCTGTTTTTT,CASFRDRGHGGELFF
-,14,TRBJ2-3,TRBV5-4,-,TGTGCCAGCAGCGGGGGACTTCTCACAGATACGCAGTATTTT,CASSGGLLTDTQYF
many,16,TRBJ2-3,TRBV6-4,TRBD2,TGTGCCAGCAGTGACTCTAGCGGGAGTGGAACAGATACGCAGTATTTT,CASSDSSGSGTDTQYF
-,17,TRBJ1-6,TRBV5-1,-,TGCGCCAGCAGCTTGGAACCTTCGAGCTCCTATAATTCACCCCTCCACTTT,CASSLEPSSSYNSPLHF
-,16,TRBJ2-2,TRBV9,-,TGTGCCAGCAGCGGACCTAGGGTGGGACAAGCCGGGGAGCTGTTTTTT,CASSGPRVGQAGELFF
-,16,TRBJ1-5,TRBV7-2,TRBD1,TGTGCCAGCAGCCGGCAGGGGGCCTATAGCAATCAGCCCCAGCATTTT,CASSRQGAYSNQPQHF
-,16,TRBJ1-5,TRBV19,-,TGTGCCAGTAGTATAAAATTGAGCGGTAGCAATCAGCCCCAGCATTTT,CASSIKLSGSNQPQHF
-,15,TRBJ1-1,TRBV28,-,TGTGCCAGCAGTTTATTGGCGGGCGGGTCCACTGAAGCTTTCTTT,CASSLLAGGSTEAFF
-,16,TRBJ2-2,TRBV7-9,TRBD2,TGTGCCAGCAGCCCAGGGGTAGCGGGAGGCACCGGGGAGCTGTTTTTT,CASSPGVAGGTGELFF
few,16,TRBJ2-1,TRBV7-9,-,TGTGCCAGCAGCTTTCAGGCGGGGCCTCCTTACAATGAGCAGTTCTTC,CASSFQAGPPYNEQFF
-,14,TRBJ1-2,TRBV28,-,TGTGCCAGCAGGCCTAACAGGCTTAACTATGGCTACACCTTC,CASRPNRLNYGYTF
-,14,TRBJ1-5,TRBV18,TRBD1,TGTGCCAGCTCACCGCCAGACAGGGTCCAGCCCCAGCATTTT,CASSPPDRVQPQHF
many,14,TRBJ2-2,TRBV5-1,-,TGCGCCAGCAGCCAGAAGGCAGACAAAGGGGAGCTGTTTTTT,CASSQKADKGELFF
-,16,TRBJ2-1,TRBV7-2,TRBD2,TGTGCCAGCAGCCCTGATCCGGGACTAGCGTTAGGTGAGCAGTTCTTC,CASSPDPGLALGEQFF
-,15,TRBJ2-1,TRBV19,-,TGTGCCAGTAGTAAGCCCCCTAGTCCGGACAATGAGCAGTTCTTC,CASSKPPSPDNEQFF
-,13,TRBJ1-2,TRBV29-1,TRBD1,TGCAGCGACCGAGGGACAGGGGACTATGGCTACACCTTC,CSDRGTGDYGYTF
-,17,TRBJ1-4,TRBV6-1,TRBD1,TGTGCCAGCAGTGAAGCGCGGGGCAGGGGGACTGGGGAAAAACTGTTTTTT,CASSEARGRGTGEKLFF
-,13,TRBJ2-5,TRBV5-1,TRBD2,TGCGCCAGCAGCGGGGGGGAGTCGGAGACCCAGTACTTC,CASSGGESETQYF
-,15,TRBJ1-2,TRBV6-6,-,TGTGCCAGCAGTTATTCCCCATCAGGGAACGGTGGCTACACCTTC,CASSYSPSGNGGYTF
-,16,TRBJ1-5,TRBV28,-,TGTGCCAGCAGTTCAGGTTGGGACCGGGAGGGACAGCCCCAGCATTTT,CASSSGWDREGQPQHF
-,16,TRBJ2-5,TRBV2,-,TGTGCCAGCAGGAAGAGTCGCACAGGGTACCAAGAGACCCAGTACTTC,CASRKSRTGYQETQYF
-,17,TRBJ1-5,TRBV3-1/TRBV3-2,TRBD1,TGTGCCAGCAGCCTAGTCCGGGACAGGGGTTCGGGGCAGCCCCAGCATTTT,CASSLVRDRGSGQPQHF
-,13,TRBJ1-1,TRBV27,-,TGTGCCAGCAGTTTCCTACCGAAGACTGAAGCTTTCTTT,CASSFLPKTEAFF
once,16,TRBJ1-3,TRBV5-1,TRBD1,TGCGCCAGCAGCCCGGACAGGGTAGGCACTGGAAACACCATATATTTT,CASSPDRVGTGNTIYF
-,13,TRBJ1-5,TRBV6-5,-,TGTGCCAGCACCCGACAGTACAATCAGCCCCAGCATTTT,CASTRQYNQPQHF
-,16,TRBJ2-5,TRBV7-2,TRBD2,TGTGCCAGCAGTCTAGGTGGGGGAGGGCCGGGAGAGACCCAGTACTTC,CASSLGGGGPGETQYF
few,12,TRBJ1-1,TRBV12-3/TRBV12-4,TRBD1,TGTGCCAGCAGTTTCGACAGGGGTGAAGCTTTCTTT,CASSFDRGEAFF
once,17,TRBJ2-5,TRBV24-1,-,TGTGCCACCAGTGACCCGCCGGGTTCCGGAGGGCAAGAGACCCAGTACTTC,CATSDPPGSGGQETQYF
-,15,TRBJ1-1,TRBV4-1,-,TGCGCCAGCAGCCGAGGGAGGGAAGTTGGCACTGAAGCTTTCTTT,CASSRGREVGTEAFF
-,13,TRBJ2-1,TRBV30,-,TGTGCCTGGACGGACTTCTCCTACAATGAGCAGTTCTTC,CAWTDFSYNEQFF
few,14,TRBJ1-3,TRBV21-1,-,TGTGCCAGGGAAGAGGGTAACTCTGGAAACACCATATATTTT,CAREEGNSGNTIYF
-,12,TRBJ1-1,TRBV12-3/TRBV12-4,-,TGTGCCAGCACCTTCAGGAACACTGAAGCTTTCTTT,CASTFRNTEAFF
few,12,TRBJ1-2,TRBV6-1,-,TGTGCCAGCAGTGGCGACAGAGATGGCTACACCTTC,CASSGDRDGYTF
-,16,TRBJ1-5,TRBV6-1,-,TGTGCCAGCAGTGGTCTACAGGGAATAGACAATCAGCCCCAGCATTTT,CASSGLQGIDNQPQHF
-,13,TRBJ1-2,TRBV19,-,TGTGCCAGTAGGATCCGGGACATCGGAGGCTACACCTTC,CASRIRDIGGYTF
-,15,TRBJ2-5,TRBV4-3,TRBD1,TGCGCCAGCAGCCTACGGACAGGGGGACTGGAGACCCAGTACTTC,CASSLRTGGLETQYF
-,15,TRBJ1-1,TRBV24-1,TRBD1,TGTGCCACCAGGGCCGGGGACAGGGGGGGCACTGAAGCTTTCTTT,CATRAGDRGGTEAFF
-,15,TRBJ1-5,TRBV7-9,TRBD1,TGTGCCAGCAGCTTAGGAGGACAGGCCAATCAGCCCCAGCATTTT,CASSLGGQANQPQHF
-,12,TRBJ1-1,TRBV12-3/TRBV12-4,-,TGTGCCAGCAGGGGCGGCGGGCCTGAAGCTTTCTTT,CASRGGGPEAFF
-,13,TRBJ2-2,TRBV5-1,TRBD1,TGCGCCAGCGGGACAGCAAACACCGGGGAGCTGTTTTTT,CASGTANTGELFF
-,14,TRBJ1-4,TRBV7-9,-,TGTGCCAGCAGCTCAGGGATGGTTAATGAAAAACTGTTTTTT,CASSSGMVNEKLFF
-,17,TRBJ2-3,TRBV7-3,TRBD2,TGTGCCAGCAGTTTTAGGCCCCCCTCTAGCGGGGGAGATACGCAGTATTTT,CASSFRPPSSGGDTQYF
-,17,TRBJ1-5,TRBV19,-,TGTGCCAGTACTCCCCGTTCCGGACAGATTGGCAATCAGCCCCAGCATTTT,CASTPRSGQIGNQPQHF
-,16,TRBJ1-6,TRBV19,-,TGTGCCAGTAGTACCCGACGGCGCCCCAGCGCTTCACCCCTCCACTTT,CASSTRRRPSASPLHF
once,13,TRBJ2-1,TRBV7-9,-,TGTGCGGGTAGGGGGGAGGGCTACAATGAGCAGTTCTTC,CAGRGEGYNEQFF